This T cell receptor (beta chain) was documented in a study of shared clonotypes between healthy human individuals. About the study: A donor's plate count was three for CD4 naive and three for CD4 memory; CD8 naive had two and CD8 memory one.

Sequencing was performed with immunoSEQ multiplex PCR; in TCRdb, only in-frame clones are kept and a portion is missing. The data show about 770,000 clones, with over 60% seen just once and approximately 2% held by the top ten. This clone has only a few counts. The sample holds other DNA sequences that translate to the same CDR3. Partitioning of CD4+ cells yielded a CD45RA+ naive subset and a CD45RA-negative memory subset. The CDR3 is 15 amino acids. Trimming cost V 0 bases and J 6 bases; bases outside gene matches: 6. CDR1 SGHRS and CDR2 YFSETQ come from the germline V gene. This chain links TRBV5-1 with TRBJ2-7, with 10 bases identical to TRBD1. The clonotype originates from a young woman in good health. Material for sequencing was memory CD4+ T cells sorted from blood. Subset: CD45RA-negative fraction. CDR3: CASSLGDRDRGEQYF. The CDR3 bases are TGCGCCAGCAGCTTGGGGGACAGGGACAGGGGCGAGCAGTACTTC.